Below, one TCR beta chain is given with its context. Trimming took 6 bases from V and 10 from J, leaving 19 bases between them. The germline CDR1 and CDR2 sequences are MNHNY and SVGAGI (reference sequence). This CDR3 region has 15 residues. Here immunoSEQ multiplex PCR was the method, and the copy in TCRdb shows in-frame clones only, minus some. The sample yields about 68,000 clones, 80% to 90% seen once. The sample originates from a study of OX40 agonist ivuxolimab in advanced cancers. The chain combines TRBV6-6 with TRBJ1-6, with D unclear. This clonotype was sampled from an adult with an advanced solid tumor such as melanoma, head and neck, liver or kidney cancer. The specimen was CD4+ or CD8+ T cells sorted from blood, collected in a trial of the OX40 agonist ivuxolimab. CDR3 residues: CASSPGRESRSPLHF. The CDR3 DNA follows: TGTGCCAGCAGCCCTGGACGGGAGTCACGGTCACCCCTCCACTTT.